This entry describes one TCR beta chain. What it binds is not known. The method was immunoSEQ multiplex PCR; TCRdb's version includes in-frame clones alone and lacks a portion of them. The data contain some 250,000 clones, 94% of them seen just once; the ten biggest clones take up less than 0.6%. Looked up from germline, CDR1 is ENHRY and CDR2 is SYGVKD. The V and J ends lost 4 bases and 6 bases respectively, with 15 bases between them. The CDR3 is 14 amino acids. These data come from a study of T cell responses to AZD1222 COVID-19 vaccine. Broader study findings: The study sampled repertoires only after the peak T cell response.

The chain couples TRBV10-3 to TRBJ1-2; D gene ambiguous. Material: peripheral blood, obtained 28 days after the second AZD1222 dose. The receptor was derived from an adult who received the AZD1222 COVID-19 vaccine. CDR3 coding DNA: TGTGCCATCAGTGGTTCGGGTTTCGAGGATGGCTACACCTTC. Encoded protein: CAISGSGFEDGYTF.